This T cell receptor beta chain was identified in a study of blood T cell repertoires in COVID-19. The CDR3 is 13 residues long. Germline V gene sequence: CDR1 LNHDA, CDR2 SQIVND (reference sequence). Unmatched junction bases numbered 6, after V lost 9 bases and J lost 5 bases. Participants were aged about 18 to 90 years, lived in 24 US areas, and enrolled virtually. Cohorts were assigned according to the clinical history that participants reported. Authors' processing steps: From reference gene primer amplification, estimates of nucleated cell counts were derived. Here immunoSEQ multiplex PCR was the method, and the copy in TCRdb shows in-frame clones only, minus some. Clonal size and the V and J genes are those of that table, whereas D and trimming came from the DNA. The sample records roughly 280,000 clones, about 88% being singletons.

The receptor comes from a woman in her forties or fifties who had recovered from COVID-19. The chain combines TRBV19 with TRBJ1-4; 7 nucleotides match TRBD1. Sequenced material: PBMCs or T cells enriched from blood (not recorded which). The DNA of the CDR3 is TGTGCCAGCAGGACAGGTCAAAATGAAAAACTGTTTTTT. Translation: CASRTGQNEKLFF.